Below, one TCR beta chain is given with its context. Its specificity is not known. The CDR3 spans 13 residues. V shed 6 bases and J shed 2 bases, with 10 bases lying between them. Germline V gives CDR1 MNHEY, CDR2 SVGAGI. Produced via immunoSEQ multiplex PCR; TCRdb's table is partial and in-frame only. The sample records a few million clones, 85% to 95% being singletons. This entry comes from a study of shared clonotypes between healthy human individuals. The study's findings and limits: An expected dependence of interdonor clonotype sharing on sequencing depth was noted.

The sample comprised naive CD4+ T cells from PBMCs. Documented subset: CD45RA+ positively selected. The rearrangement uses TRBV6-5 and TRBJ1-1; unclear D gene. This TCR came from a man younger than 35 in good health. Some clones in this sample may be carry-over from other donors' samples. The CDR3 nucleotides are TGTGCCAGCAGCCTCCGGGAAAACACTGAAGCTTTCTTT. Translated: CASSLRENTEAFF.